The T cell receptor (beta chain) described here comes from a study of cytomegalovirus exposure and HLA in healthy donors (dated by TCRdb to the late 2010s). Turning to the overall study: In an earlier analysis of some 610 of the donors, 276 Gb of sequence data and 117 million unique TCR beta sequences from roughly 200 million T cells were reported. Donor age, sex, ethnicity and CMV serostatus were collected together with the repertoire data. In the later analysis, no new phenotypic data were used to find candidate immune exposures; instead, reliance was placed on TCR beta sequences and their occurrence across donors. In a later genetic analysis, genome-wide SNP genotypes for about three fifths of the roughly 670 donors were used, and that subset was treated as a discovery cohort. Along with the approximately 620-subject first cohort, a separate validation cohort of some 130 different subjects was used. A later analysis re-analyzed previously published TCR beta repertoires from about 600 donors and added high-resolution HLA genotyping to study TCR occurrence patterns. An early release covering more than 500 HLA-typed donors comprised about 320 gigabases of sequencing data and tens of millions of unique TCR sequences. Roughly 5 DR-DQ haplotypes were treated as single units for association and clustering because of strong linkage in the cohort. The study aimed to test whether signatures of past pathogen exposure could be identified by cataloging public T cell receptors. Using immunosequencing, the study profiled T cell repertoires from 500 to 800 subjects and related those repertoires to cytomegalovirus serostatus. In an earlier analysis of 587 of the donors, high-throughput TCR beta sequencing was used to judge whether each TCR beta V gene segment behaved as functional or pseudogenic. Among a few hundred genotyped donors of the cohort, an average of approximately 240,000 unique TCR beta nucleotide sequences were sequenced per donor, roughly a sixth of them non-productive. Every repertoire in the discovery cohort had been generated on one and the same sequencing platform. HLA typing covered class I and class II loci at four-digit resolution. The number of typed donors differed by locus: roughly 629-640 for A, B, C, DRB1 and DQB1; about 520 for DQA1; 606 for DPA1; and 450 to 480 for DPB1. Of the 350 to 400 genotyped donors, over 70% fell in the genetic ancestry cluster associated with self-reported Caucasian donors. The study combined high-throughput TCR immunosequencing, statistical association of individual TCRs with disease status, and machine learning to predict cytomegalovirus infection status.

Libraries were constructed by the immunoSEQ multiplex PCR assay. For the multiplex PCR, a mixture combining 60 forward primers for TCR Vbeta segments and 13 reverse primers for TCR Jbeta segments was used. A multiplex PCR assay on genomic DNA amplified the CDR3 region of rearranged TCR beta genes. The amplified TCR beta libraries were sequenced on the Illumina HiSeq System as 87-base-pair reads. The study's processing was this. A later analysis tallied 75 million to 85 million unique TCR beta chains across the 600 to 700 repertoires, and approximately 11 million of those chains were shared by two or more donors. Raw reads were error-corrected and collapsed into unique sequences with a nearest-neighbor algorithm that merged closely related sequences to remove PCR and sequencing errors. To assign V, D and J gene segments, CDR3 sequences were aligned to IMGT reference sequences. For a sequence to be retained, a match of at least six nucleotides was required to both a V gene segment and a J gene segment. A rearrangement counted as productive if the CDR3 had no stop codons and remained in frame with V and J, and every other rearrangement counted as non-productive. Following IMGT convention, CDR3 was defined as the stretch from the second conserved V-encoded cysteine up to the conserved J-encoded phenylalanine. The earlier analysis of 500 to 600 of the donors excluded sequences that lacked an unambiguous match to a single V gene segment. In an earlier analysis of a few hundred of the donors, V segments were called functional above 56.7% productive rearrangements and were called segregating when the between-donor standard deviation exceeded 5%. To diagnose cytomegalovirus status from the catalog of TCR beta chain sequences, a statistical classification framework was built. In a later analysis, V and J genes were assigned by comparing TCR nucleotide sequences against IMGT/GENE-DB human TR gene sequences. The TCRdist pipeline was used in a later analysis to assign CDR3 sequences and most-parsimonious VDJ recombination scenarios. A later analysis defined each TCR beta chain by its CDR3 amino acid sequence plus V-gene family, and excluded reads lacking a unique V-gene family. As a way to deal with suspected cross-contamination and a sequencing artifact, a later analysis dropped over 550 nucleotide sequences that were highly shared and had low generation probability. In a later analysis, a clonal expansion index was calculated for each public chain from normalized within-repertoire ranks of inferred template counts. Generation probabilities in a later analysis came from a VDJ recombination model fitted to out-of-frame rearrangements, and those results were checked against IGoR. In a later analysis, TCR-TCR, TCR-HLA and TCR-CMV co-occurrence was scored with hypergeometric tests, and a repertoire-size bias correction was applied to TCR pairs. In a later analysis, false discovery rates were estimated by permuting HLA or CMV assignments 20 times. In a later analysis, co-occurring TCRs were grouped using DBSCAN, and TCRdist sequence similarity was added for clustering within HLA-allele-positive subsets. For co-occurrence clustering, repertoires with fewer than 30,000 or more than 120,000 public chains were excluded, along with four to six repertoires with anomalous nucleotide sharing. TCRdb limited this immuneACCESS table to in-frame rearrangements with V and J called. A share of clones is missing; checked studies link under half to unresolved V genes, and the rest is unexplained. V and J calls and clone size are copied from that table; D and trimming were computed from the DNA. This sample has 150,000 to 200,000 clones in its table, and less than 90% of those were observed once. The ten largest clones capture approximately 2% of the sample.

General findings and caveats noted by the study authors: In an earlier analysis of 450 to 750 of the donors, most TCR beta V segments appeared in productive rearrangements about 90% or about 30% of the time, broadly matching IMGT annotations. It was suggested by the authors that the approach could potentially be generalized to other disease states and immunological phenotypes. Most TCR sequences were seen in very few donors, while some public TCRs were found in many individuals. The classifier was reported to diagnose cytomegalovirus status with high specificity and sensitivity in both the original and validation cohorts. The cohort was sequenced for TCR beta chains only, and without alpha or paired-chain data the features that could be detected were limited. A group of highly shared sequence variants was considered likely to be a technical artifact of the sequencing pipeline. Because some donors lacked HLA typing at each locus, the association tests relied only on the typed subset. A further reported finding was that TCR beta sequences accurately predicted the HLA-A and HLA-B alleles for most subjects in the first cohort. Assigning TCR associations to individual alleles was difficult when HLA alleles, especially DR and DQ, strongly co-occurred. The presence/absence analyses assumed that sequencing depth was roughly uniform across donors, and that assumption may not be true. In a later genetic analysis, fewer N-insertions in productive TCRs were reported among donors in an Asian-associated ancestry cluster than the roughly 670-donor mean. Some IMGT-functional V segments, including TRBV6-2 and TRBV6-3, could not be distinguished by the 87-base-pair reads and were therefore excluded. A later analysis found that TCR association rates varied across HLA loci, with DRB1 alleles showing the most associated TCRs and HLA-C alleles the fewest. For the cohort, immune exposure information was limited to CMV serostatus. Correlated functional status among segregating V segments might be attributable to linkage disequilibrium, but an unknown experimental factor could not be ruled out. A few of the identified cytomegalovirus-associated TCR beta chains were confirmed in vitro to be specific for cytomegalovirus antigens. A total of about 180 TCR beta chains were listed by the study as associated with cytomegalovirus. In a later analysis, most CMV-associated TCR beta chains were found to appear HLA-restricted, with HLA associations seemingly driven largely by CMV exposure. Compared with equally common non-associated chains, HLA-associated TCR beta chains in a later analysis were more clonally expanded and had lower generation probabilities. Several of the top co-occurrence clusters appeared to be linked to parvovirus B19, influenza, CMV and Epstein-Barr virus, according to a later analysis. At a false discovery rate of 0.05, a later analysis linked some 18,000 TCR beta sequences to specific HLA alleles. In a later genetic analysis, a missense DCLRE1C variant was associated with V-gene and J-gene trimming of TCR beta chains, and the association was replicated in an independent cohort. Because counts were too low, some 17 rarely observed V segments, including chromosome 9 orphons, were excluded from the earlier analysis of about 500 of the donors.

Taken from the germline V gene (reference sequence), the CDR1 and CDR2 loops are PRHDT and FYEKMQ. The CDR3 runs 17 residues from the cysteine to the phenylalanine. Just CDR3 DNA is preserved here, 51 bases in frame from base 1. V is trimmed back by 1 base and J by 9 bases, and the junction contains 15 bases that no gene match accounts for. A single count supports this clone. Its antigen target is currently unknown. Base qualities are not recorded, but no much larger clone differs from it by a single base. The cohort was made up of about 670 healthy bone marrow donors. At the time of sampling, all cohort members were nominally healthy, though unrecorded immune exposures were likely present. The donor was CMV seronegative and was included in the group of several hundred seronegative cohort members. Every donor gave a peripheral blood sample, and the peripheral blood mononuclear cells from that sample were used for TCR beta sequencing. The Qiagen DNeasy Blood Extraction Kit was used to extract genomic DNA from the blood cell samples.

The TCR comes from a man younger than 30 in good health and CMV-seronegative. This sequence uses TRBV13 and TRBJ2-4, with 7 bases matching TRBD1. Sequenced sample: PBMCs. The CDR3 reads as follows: CASSLAPTGSTFVIQYF. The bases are TGTGCCAGCAGCTTAGCCCCGACAGGGAGTACTTTCGTCATTCAGTACTTC.